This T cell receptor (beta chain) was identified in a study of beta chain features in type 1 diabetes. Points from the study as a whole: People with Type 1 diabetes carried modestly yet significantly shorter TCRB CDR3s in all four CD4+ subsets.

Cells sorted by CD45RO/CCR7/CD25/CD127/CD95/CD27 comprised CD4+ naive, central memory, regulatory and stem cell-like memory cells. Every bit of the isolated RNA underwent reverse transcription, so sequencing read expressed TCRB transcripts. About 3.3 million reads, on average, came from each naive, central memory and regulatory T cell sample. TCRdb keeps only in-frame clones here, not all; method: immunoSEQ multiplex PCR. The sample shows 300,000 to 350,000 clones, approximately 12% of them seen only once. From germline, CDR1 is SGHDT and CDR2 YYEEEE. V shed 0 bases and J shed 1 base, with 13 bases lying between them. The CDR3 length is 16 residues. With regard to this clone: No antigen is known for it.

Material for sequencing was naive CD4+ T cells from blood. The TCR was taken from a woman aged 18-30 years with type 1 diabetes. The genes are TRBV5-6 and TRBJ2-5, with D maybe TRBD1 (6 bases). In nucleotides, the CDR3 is TGTGCCAGCAGCTTGGACGGACAGCTTAGCCAAGAGACCCAGTACTTC. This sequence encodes CASSLDGQLSQETQYF. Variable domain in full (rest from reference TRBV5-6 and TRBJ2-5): DAGVTQSPTHLIKTRGQQVTLRCSPKSGHDTVSWYQQALGQGPQFIFQYYEEEERQRGNFPDRFSGHQFPNYSSELNVNALLLGDSALYLCASSLDGQLSQETQYFGPGTRLLVL.